This T cell receptor (beta chain) was documented in a study of T cell responses to AZD1222 COVID-19 vaccine. The germline V gene encodes CDR1 SEHNR and CDR2 FQNEAQ (reference sequence). V was pared by 4 bases and J by 2 bases, with 17 bases between. This CDR3 contains 17 residues. The method was immunoSEQ multiplex PCR; TCRdb's version includes in-frame clones alone and lacks a portion of them. The profile shows more than 80,000 clones, under 95% of them singletons. This TCR was recovered from an adult who received the AZD1222 COVID-19 vaccine. The specimen was peripheral blood, collected 28 days after the second AZD1222 dose. This chain uses TRBV7-9 with TRBJ1-4; the D is unclear. The CDR3 protein is CASSWSVGSTTNEKLFF. CDR3 in DNA: TGTGCCAGCAGCTGGTCCGTAGGAAGCACGACTAATGAAAAACTGTTTTTT.